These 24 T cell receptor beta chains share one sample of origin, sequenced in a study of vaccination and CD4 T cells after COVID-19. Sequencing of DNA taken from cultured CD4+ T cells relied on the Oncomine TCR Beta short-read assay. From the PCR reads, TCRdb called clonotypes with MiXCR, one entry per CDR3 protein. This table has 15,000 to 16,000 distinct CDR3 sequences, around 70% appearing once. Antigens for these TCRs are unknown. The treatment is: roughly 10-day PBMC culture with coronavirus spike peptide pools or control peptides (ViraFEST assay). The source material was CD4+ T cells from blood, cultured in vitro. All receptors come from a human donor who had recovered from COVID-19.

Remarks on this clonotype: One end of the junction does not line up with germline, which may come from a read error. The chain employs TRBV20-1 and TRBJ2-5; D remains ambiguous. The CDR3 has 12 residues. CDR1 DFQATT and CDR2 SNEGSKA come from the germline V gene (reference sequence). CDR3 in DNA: TGCAGTGCTACCCGGGCCCAAGGGACCCAGTACTTC. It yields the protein CSATRAQGTQYF.

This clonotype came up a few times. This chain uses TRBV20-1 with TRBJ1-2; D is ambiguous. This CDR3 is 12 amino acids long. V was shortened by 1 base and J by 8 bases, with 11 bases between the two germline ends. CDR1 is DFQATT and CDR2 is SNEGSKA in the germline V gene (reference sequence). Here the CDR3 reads CSARGYARGYTF. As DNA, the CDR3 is TGCAGTGCTAGAGGCTACGCTAGGGGCTACACCTTC.

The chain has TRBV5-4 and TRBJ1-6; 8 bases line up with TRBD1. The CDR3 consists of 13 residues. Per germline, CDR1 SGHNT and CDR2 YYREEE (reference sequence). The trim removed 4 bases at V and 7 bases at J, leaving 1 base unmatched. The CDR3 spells CASSRTGNSPLHF. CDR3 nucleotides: TGTGCCAGCAGCCGGACAGGGAATTCACCCCTCCACTTT.

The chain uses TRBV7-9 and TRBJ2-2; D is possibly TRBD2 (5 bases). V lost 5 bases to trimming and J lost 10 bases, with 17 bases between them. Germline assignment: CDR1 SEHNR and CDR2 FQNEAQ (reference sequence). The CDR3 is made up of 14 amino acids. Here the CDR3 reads CASSPGAVREELFF. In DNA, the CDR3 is TGTGCCAGCAGCCCCGGAGCGGTAAGAGAGGAGCTGTTTTTT.

The CDR3 reads CASSRRGEPSNGYTF. For the CDR3, the DNA is TGTGCCAGCAGCCGCAGGGGCGAACCTAGCAATGGCTACACCTTC. The chain employs TRBV7-9 and TRBJ1-2; tentative D call: TRBD1 (6 bases). Trimming took 5 bases from V and 6 from J, leaving 19 bases between them. This CDR3 is 15 amino acids long. Germline V gives CDR1 SEHNR, CDR2 FQNEAQ (reference sequence).

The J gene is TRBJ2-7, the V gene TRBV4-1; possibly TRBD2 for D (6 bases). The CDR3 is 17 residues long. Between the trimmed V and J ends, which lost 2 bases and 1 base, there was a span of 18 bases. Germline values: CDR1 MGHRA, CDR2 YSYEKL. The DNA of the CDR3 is TGCGCCAGCAGCCAAAGAGGAGGGACCGAACTGTCCTACGAGCAGTACTTC. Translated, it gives CASSQRGGTELSYEQYF.

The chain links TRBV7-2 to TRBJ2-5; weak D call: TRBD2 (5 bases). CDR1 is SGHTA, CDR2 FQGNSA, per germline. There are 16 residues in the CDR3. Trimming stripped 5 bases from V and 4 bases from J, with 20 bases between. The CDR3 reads CASSPPSDLLLETQYF. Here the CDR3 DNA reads TGTGCCAGCAGCCCCCCCTCGGACTTACTCCTAGAGACCCAGTACTTC.

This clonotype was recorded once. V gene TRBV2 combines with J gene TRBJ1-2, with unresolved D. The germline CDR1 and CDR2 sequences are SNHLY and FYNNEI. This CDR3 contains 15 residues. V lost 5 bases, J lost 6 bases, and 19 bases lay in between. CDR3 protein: CASSTTVAGLNGYTF. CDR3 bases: TGTGCCAGCAGTACCACCGTGGCGGGTCTTAATGGCTACACCTTC.

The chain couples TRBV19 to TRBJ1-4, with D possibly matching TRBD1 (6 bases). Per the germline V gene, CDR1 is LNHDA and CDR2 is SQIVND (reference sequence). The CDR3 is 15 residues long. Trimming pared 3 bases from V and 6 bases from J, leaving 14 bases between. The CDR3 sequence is CASSIPGTRYEKLFF. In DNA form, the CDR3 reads TGTGCCAGTAGTATCCCAGGGACACGATATGAAAAACTGTTTTTT. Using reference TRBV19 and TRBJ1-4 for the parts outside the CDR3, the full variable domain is DGGITQSPKYLFRKEGQNVTLSCEQNLNHDAMYWYRQDPGQGLRLIYYSQIVNDFQKGDIAEGYSVSREKKESFPLTVTSAQKNPTAFYLCASSIPGTRYEKLFFGSGTQLSVL.

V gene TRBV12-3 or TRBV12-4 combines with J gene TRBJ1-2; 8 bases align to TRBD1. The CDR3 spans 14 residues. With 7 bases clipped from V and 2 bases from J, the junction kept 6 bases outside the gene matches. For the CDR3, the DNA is TGTGCCAGCAACTTACAGGGGGTAAACTATGGCTACACCTTC. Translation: CASNLQGVNYGYTF.

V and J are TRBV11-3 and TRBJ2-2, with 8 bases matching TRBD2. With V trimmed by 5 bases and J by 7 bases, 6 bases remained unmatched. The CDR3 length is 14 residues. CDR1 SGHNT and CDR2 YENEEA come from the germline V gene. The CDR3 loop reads CASSRIAGNGELFF. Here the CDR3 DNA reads TGTGCCAGCAGCCGAATAGCGGGAAACGGGGAGCTGTTTTTT.

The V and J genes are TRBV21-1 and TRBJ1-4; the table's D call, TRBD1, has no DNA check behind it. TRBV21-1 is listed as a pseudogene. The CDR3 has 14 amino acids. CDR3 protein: CASRPGQPNEKLFF. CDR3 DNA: TGTGCCAGCAGGCCGGGACAGCCAAATGAAAAACTGTTTTTT.

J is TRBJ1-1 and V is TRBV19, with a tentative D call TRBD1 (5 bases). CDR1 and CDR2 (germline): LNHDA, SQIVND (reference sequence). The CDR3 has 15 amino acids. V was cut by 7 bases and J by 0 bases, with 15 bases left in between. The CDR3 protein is CASIWGNGLNTEAFF. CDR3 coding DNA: TGTGCCAGTATATGGGGGAACGGATTGAACACTGAAGCTTTCTTT.

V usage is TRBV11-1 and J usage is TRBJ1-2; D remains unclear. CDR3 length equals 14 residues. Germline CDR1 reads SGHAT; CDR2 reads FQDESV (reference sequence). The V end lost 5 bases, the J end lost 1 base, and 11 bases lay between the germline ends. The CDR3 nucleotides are TGTGCCAGCAGCCCCGGGCTCCTTAACTATGGCTACACCTTC. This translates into CASSPGLLNYGYTF.

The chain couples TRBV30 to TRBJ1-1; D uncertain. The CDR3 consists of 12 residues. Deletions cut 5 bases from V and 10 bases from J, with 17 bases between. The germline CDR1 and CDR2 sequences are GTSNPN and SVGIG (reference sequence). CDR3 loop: CAWGLAASVAFF. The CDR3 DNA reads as TGTGCCTGGGGACTGGCAGCGTCCGTAGCTTTCTTT.

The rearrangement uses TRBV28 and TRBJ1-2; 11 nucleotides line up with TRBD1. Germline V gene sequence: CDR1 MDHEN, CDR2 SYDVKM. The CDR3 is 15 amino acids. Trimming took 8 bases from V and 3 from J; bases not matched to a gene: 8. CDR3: CASEGGTGGYYGYTF. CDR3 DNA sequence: TGTGCCAGCGAAGGGGGGACAGGGGGGTACTATGGCTACACCTTC.

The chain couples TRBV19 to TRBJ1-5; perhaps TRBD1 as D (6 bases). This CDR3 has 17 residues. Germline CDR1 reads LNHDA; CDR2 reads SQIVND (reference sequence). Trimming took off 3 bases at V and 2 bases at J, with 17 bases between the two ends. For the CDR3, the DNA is TGTGCCAGTAGTATTTTCAGGGGAGAATTGGGCAATCAGCCCCAGCATTTT. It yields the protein CASSIFRGELGNQPQHF. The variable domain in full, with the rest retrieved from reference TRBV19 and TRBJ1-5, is DGGITQSPKYLFRKEGQNVTLSCEQNLNHDAMYWYRQDPGQGLRLIYYSQIVNDFQKGDIAEGYSVSREKKESFPLTVTSAQKNPTAFYLCASSIFRGELGNQPQHFGDGTRLSIL.

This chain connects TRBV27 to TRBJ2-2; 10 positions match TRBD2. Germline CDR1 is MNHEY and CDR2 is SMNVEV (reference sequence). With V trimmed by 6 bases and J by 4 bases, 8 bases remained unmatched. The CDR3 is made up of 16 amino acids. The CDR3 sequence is CASSLRGLASTGELFF. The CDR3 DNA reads TGTGCCAGCAGCCTAAGGGGACTAGCGTCCACCGGGGAGCTGTTTTTT.

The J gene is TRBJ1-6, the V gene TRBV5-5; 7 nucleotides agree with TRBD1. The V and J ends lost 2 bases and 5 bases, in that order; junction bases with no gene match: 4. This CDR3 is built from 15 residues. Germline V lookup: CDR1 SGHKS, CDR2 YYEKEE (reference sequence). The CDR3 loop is CASSLLQGNNSPLHF. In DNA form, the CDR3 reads TGTGCCAGCAGCTTACTACAGGGGAATAATTCACCCCTCCACTTT.

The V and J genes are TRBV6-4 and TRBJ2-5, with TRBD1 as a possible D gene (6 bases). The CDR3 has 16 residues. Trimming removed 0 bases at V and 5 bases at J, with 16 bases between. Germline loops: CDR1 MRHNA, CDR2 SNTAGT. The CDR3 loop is CASSDSQGLGWETQYF. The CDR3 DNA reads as TGTGCCAGCAGTGACTCACAGGGCCTGGGGTGGGAGACCCAGTACTTC.

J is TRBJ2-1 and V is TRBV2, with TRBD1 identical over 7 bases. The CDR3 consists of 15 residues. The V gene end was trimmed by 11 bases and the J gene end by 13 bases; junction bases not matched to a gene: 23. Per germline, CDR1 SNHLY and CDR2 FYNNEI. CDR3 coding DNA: TGTGCCTCAATATCGGACAGGCTCAGCCGTCGTTCCCAGTTCTTC. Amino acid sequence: CASISDRLSRRSQFF.

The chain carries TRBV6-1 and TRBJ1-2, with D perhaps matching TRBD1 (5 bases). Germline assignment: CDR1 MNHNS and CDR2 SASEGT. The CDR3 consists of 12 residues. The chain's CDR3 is CASSQANYGYTF. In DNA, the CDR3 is TGTGCTTCCTCACAGGCTAACTATGGCTACACCTTC.

CDR3 region: CASSEIGPGYYQPQHF. CDR3 bases: TGTGCCAGCAGTGAAATCGGGCCAGGGTACTATCAGCCCCAGCATTTT. The chain recombines TRBV2 with TRBJ1-5, with a possible D match to TRBD1 (5 bases). In germline, CDR1 is SNHLY, CDR2 FYNNEI. The CDR3 is made up of 16 amino acids. V lost 2 bases, J lost 5 bases, and 16 bases lay in between.

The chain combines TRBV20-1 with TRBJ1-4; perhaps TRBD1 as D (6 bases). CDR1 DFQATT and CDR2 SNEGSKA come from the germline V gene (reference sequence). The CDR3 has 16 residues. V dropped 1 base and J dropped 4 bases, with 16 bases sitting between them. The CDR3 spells CSARARLGALNEKLFF. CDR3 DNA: TGCAGTGCTAGAGCCAGGTTGGGGGCCCTTAATGAAAAACTGTTTTTT.